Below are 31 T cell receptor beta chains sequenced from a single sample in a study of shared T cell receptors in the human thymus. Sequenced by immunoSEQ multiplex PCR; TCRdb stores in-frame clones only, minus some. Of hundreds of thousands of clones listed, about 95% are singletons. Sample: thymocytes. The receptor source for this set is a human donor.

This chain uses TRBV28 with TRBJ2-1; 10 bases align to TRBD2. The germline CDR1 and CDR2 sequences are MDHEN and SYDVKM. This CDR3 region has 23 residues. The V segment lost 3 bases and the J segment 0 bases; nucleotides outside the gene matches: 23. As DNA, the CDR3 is TGTGCCAGCAGTTTGAAAGGGCAGGGCAGAACTAGCGGGACCGGGAGCTCCTACAATGAGCAGTTCTTC. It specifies CASSLKGQGRTSGTGSSYNEQFF.

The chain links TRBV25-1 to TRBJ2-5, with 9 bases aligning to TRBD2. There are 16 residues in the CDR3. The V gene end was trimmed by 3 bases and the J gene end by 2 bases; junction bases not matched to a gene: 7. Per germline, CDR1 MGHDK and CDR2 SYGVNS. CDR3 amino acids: CASSDGSGRSQETQYF. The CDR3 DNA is TGTGCCAGCAGTGATGGTAGCGGGAGATCACAAGAGACCCAGTACTTC.

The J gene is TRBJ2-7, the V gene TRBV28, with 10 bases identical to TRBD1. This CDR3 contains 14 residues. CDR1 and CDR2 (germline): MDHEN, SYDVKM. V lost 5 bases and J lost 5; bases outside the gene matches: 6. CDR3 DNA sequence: TGTGCCAGCAGTACCGGGACAGGGGTCCACGAGCAGTACTTC. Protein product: CASSTGTGVHEQYF.

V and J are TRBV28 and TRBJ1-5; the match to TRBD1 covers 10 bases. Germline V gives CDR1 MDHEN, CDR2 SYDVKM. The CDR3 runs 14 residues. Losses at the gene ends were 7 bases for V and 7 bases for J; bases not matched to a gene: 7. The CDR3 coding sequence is TGTGCCAGCACCGGGGACAGGGGAGGACAGCCCCAGCATTTT. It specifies CASTGDRGGQPQHF.

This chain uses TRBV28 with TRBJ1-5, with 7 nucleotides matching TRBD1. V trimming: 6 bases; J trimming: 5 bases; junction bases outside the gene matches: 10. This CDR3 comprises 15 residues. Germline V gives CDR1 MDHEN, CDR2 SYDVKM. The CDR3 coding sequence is TGTGCCAGCAGCACTACCCCGGGGACAGATCAGCCCCAGCATTTT. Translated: CASSTTPGTDQPQHF.

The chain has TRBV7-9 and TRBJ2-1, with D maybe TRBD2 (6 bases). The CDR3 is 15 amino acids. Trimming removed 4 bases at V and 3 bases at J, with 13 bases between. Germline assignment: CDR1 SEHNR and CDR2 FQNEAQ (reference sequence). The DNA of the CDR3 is TGTGCCAGCAGCTCCGCTACGACTAGCTACAATGAGCAGTTCTTC. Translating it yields CASSSATTSYNEQFF.

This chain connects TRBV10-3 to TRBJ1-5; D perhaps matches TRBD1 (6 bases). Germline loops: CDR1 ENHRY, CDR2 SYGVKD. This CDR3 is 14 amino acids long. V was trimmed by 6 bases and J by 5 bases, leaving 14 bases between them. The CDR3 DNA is TGTGCCATCAGCGCCAGGGGAGGGGATCAGCCCCAGCATTTT. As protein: CAISARGGDQPQHF.

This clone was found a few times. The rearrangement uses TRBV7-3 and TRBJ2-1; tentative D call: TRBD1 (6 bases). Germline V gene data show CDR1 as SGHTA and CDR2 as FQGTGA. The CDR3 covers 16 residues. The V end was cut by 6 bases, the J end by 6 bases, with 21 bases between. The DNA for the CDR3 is TGTGCCAGCAGTCACTACAGGGCCCGAACACTCAATGAGCAGTTCTTC. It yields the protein CASSHYRARTLNEQFF.

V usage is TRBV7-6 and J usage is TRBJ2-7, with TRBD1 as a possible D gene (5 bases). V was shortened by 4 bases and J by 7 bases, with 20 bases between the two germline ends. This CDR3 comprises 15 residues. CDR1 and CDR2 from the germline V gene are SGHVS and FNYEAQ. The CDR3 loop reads CASSSQLGLVREQYF. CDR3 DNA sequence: TGTGCCAGCAGCTCCCAGTTGGGGCTCGTGAGGGAGCAGTACTTC.

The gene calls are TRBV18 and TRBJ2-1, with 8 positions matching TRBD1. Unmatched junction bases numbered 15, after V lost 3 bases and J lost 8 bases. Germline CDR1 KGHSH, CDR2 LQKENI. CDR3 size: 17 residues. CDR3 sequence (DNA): TGTGCCAGCTCACCCCCTAGAAAGAGGACAGGGCAGCATGAGCAGTTCTTC. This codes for CASSPPRKRTGQHEQFF.

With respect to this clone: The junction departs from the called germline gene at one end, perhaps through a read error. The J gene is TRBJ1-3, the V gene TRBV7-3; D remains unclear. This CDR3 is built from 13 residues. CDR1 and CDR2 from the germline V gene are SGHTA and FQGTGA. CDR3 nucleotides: TGTGCCAGCAGCTTAAAGGCTGGGAACACCATATATTTT. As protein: CASSLKAGNTIYF.

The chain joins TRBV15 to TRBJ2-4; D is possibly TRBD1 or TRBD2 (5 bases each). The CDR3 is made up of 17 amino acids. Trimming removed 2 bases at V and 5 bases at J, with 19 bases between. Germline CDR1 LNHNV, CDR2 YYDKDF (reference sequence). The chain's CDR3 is CATSRITRDPHQNIQYF. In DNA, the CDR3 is TGTGCCACCAGCAGAATTACCCGGGACCCCCACCAAAACATTCAGTACTTC.

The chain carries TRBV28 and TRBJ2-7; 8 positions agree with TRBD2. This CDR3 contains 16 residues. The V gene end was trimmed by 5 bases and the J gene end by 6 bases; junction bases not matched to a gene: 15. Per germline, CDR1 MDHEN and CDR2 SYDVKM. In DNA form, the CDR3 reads TGTGCCAGCAGTCTTCCTCACCAAGCGGGAGCTGGCGAGCAGTACTTC. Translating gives CASSLPHQAGAGEQYF.

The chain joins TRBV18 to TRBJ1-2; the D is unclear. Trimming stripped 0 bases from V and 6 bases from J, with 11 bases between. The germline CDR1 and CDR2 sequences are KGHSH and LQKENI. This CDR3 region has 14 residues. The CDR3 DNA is TGTGCCAGCTCACCACCGGTACGGTGGGATGGCTACACCTTC. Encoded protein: CASSPPVRWDGYTF.

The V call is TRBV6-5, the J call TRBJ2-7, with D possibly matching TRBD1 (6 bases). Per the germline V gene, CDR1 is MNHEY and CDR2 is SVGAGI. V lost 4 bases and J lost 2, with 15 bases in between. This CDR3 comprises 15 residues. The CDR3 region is CASSSPRDIPYEQYF. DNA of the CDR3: TGTGCCAGCAGTTCCCCGAGGGACATTCCCTACGAGCAGTACTTC.

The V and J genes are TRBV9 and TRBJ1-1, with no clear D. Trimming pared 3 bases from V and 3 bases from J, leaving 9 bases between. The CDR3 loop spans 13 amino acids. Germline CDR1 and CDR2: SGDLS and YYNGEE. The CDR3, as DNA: TGTGCCAGCAGCGCAGAGAGAGACACTGAAGCTTTCTTT. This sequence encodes CASSAERDTEAFF. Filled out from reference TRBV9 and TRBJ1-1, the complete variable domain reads DSGVTQTPKHLITATGQRVTLRCSPRSGDLSVYWYQQSLDQGLQFLIQYYNGEERAKGNILERFSAQQFPDLHSELNLSSLELGDSALYFCASSAERDTEAFFGQGTRLTVV.

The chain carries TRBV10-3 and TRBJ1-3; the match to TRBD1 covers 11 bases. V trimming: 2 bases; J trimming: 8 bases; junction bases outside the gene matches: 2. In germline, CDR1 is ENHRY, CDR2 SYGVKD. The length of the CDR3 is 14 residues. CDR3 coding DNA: TGTGCCATCAGTGAGGCGGACAGGGGGCACACCATATATTTT. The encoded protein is CAISEADRGHTIYF.

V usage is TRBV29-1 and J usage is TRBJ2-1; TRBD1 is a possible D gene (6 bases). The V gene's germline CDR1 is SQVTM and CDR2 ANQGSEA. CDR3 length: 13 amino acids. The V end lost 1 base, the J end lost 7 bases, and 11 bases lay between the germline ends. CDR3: CSVEAEGVNEQFF. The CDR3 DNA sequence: TGCAGCGTTGAAGCAGAGGGGGTAAATGAGCAGTTCTTC.

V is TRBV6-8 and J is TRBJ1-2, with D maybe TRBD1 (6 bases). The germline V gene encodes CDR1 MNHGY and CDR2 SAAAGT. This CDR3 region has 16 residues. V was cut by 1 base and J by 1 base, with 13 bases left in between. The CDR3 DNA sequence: TGTGCCAGCAGTTACTACGGGGACACCCTTAACTATGGCTACACCTTC. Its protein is CASSYYGDTLNYGYTF.

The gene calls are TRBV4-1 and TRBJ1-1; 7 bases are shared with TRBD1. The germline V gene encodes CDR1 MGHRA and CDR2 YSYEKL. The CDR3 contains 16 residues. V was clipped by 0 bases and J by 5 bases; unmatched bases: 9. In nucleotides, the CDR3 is TGCGCCAGCAGCCAAGATCGTTTGACAGGGATGACTGAAGCTTTCTTT. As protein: CASSQDRLTGMTEAFF.

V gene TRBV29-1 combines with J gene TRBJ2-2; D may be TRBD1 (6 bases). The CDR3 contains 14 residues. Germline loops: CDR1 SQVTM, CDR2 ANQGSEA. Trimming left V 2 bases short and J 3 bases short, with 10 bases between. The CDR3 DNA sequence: TGCAGCGTTGAATGGGGGCGCGACACCGGGGAGCTGTTTTTT. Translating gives CSVEWGRDTGELFF.

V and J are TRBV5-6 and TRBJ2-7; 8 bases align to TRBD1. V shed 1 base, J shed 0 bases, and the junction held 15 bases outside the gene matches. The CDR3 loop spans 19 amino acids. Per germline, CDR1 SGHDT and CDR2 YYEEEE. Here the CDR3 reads CASSLHGRGRFHTSYEQYF. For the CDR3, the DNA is TGTGCCAGCAGCTTGCACGGCAGGGGGCGGTTTCATACCTCCTACGAGCAGTACTTC. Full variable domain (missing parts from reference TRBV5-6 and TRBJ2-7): DAGVTQSPTHLIKTRGQQVTLRCSPKSGHDTVSWYQQALGQGPQFIFQYYEEEERQRGNFPDRFSGHQFPNYSSELNVNALLLGDSALYLCASSLHGRGRFHTSYEQYFGPGTRLTVT.

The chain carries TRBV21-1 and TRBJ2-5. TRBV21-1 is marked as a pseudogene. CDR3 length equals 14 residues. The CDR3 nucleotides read TGTGCCAGCAGCAATCGGGCCGAGTGGGAGACCCAGTACTTC. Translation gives CASSNRAEWETQYF.

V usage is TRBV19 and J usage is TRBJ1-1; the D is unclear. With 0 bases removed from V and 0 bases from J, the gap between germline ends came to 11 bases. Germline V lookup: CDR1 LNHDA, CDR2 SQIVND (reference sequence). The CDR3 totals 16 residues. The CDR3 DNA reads TGTGCCAGTAGTATAGACCCAATTCTCATGAACACTGAAGCTTTCTTT. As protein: CASSIDPILMNTEAFF.

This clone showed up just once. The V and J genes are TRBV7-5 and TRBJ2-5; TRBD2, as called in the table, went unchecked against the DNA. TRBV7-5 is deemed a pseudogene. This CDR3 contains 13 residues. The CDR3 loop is CVRRGRGRETQYF. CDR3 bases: TGTGTCAGAAGGGGGAGGGGCCGGGAGACCCAGTACTTC.

This chain's CDR3 is CASSLAGGAGDYGYTF. The CDR3 nucleotides are TGTGCCAGCAGCTTGGCTGGGGGGGCAGGGGACTATGGCTACACCTTC. This chain uses TRBV5-4 with TRBJ1-2; weak D call: TRBD1 (6 bases). The CDR3 contains 16 residues. V dropped 0 bases and J dropped 3 bases, with 15 bases sitting between them. CDR1 is SGHNT and CDR2 is YYREEE in the germline V gene (reference sequence).

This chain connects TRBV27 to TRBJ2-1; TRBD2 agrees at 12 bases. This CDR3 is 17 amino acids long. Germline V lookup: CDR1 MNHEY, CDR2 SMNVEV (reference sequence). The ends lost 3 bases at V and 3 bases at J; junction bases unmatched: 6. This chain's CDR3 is CASSFPSGRAFYNEQFF. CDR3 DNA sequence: TGTGCCAGCAGTTTTCCTAGCGGGAGGGCCTTCTACAATGAGCAGTTCTTC.

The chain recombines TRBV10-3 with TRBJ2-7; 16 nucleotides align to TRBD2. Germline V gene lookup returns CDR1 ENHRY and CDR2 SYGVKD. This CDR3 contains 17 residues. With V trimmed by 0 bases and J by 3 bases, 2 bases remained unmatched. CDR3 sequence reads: CAISESGTSGRVYEQYF. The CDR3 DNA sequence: TGTGCCATCAGTGAGTCTGGGACTAGCGGGAGGGTCTACGAGCAGTACTTC.

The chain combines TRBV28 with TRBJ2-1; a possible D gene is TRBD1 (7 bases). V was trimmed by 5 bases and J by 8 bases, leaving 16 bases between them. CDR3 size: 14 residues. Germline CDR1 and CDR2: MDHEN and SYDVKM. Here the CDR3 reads CASSRPGGWHEQFF. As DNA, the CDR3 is TGTGCCAGCAGTCGCCCAGGGGGGTGGCATGAGCAGTTCTTC.

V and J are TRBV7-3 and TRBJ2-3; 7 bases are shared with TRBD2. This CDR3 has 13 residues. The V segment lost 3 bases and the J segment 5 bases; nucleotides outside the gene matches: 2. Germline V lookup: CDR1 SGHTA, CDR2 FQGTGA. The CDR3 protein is CASSFSSGDTQYF. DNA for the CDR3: TGTGCCAGCAGCTTCTCTAGCGGAGATACGCAGTATTTT.

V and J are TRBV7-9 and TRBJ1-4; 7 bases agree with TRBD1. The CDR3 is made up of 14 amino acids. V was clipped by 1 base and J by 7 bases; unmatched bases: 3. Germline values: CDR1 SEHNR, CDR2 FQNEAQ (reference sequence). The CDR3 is CASSLGGGCEKLFF. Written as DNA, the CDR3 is TGTGCCAGCAGCTTAGGAGGGGGCTGTGAAAAACTGTTTTTT. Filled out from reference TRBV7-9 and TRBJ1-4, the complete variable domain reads DTGVSQNPRHKITKRGQNVTFRCDPISEHNRLYWYRQTLGQGPEFLTYFQNEAQLEKSRLLSDRFSAERPKGSFSTLEIQRTEQGDSAMYLCASSLGGGCEKLFFGSGTQLSVL.